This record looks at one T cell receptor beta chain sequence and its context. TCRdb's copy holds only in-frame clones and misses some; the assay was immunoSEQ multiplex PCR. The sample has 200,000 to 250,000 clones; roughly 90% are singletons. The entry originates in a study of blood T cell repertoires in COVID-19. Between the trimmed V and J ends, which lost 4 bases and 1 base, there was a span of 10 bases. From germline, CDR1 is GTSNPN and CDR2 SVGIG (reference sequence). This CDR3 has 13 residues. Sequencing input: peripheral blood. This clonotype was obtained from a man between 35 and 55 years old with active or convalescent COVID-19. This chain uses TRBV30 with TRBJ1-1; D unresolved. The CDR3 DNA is TGTGCCTGGACTCCGAAAGCGAACACTGAAGCTTTCTTT. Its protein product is CAWTPKANTEAFF.